The 11 T cell receptor beta chains presented below share a single source sample, sequenced in a study of patients and donors after allogeneic stem cell transplantation. Each CDR3 protein gets one entry after TCRdb re-called the RT-PCR reads with MiXCR. This table holds about 960,000 distinct CDR3 sequences, about a sixth found once. Specimen: blood, either unsorted or a sorted T cell fraction (not recorded which). These receptors were taken from a human donor who was either an allogeneic HSCT recipient or a stem cell or donor lymphocyte infusion donor (not recorded which). It is not recorded whose cells these are; they may come from a transplant donor.

The J gene is TRBJ2-1, the V gene TRBV12-3 or TRBV12-4; a weak D match, TRBD1 (6 bases). The ends were cut back, 3 bases at V and 4 bases at J, with 13 bases in the middle. The CDR3 has 15 amino acids. In DNA form, the CDR3 reads TGTGCCAGCAGTTTCGGACAGTTTTATTACAATGAGCAGTTCTTC. It specifies CASSFGQFYYNEQFF.

The chain is built from TRBV20-1 and TRBJ1-5; D is unclear. The germline CDR1 and CDR2 sequences are DFQATT and SNEGSKA (reference sequence). Trimming pared 3 bases from V and 0 bases from J, leaving 12 bases between. The CDR3 spans 15 residues. The CDR3 DNA reads TGCAGTGCTAGCAAAGGATCTAATAGCAATCAGCCCCAGCATTTT. As protein: CSASKGSNSNQPQHF.

This chain uses TRBV20-1 with TRBJ2-1, with a weak D call TRBD2 (5 bases). CDR3 size: 16 residues. From germline, CDR1 is DFQATT and CDR2 SNEGSKA (reference sequence). Trimming removed 0 bases at V and 0 bases at J, with 12 bases between. In DNA form, the CDR3 reads TGCAGTGCTAGAGATCTGTTAGGGAGCTCCTACAATGAGCAGTTCTTC. Protein: CSARDLLGSSYNEQFF.

This chain links TRBV4-2 with TRBJ1-2, with a tentative D call TRBD1 (6 bases). CDR3 length: 17 residues. Germline CDR1 is LGHNA and CDR2 is YNFKEQ. The ends were cut back, 4 bases at V and 2 bases at J, with 20 bases in the middle. CDR3 bases: TGTGCCAGCAGCCCTTTGGGGGAAGGGGGTGGGAACTATGGCTACACCTTC. Encoded protein: CASSPLGEGGGNYGYTF.

In its sample, this clonotype was seen a few times. The V call is TRBV20-1, the J call TRBJ2-1, with 8 bases lining up with TRBD2. Looked up from germline, CDR1 is DFQATT and CDR2 is SNEGSKA (reference sequence). After removal of 8 bases from V and 10 bases from J, the junction contained 13 bases not matched to a gene. The CDR3 is 13 residues long. The CDR3 spells CSPSLAGSREQFF. CDR3 in DNA: TGCAGTCCCAGTTTAGCGGGGTCGCGGGAGCAGTTCTTC.

The V gene is TRBV30, the J gene TRBJ1-1; the match to TRBD1 covers 10 bases. The germline V gene has CDR1 GTSNPN and CDR2 SVGIG (reference sequence). This CDR3 comprises 13 residues. J was trimmed by 4 bases and V by 8 bases; bases with no gene match: 7. The CDR3 coding sequence is TGTGCCGGGGGACAGGGGAAGGGCACTGAAGCTTTCTTT. Amino acid sequence: CAGGQGKGTEAFF.

This clonotype was detected a few times. This sequence joins TRBV5-5 and TRBJ1-1; 7 nucleotides match TRBD1. This CDR3 has 16 residues. In germline, CDR1 is SGHKS, CDR2 YYEKEE (reference sequence). With V trimmed by 0 bases and J by 0 bases, 5 bases remained unmatched. The CDR3 DNA sequence: TGTGCCAGCAGCTTGGAAGAGGGGGCCATGAACACTGAAGCTTTCTTT. It translates to CASSLEEGAMNTEAFF.

Comments on this clonotype: At one end the junction does not follow the germline gene, possibly because of a read error. This chain uses TRBV5-6 with TRBJ1-3; no definite D call. Germline CDR1 is SGHDT and CDR2 is YYEEEE. This CDR3 region has 15 residues. CDR3 residues: CASSLRGGIVLNVDF. The DNA of the CDR3 is TGTGCCAGCAGCTTGAGAGGAGGGATAGTTCTTAACGTGGATTTT.

A word on this clonotype: A much larger clone lies one base from this, so it may be a read error. The chain is built from TRBV9 and TRBJ2-7, with D maybe TRBD1 (6 bases). V gave up 2 bases and J gave up 2 bases, with 8 bases separating them. The CDR3 is 13 amino acids. Germline loops: CDR1 SGDLS, CDR2 YYNGEE. The CDR3: CASSVDSTYEQYF. Written as DNA, the CDR3 is TGTGCCAGCAGCGTGGACAGCACCTACGAGCAGTACTTC.

The chain joins TRBV7-2 to TRBJ2-7; TRBD2 is a possible D gene (6 bases). The germline CDR1 and CDR2 sequences are SGHTA and FQGNSA. V was shortened by 5 bases and J by 1 base, with 15 bases between the two germline ends. This CDR3 comprises 15 residues. The DNA for the CDR3 is TGTGCCAGCAGCATCTTTAGCGGTTATTCCTACGAGCAGTACTTC. Translated, it gives CASSIFSGYSYEQYF.

This clonotype has a count of ten or more. V is TRBV7-9 and J is TRBJ1-5; D is unclear. The CDR3 runs to 14 residues. Trimming removed 1 base from V and 0 bases from J, with 4 bases in between. Looked up from germline, CDR1 is SEHNR and CDR2 is FQNEAQ (reference sequence). The CDR3 nucleotides read TGTGCCAGCAGCTTAGGAAATAGCAATCAGCCCCAGCATTTT. Its translation is CASSLGNSNQPQHF.